This T cell receptor (beta chain) was found in a study of monozygotic twins with inflammatory bowel disease. Each of the TCR libraries took approximately 3,500 ng of total RNA. TCRdb re-called the 5' RACE reads and gives one entry per CDR3 protein, without DNA. The sample table sets out approximately 400,000 distinct CDR3 sequences. Looked up from germline, CDR1 is MDHEN and CDR2 is SYDVKM. The CDR3 has 15 residues. Blood samples measuring roughly 2.3 ml were taken per donor. Broader study findings: Reduced clonotype sharing with other individuals was observed in IBD patients relative to healthy twins, especially with disease activity. Repertoire similarity did not separate concordant from discordant twins, possibly from limited power.

As for this clonotype: Its antigen is still unknown.

This sequence originates from a human donor with ulcerative colitis or Crohn's disease, or a healthy co-twin of an affected twin (not recorded which). Material: blood. This chain uses TRBV28 with TRBJ2-4; the D gene TCRdb calls, TRBD2, cannot be checked with no DNA. The chain's CDR3 is CASSSPGPLETLQYF.